Listed below are T cell receptor beta chains from one sample, sequenced in a study of beta chain features in type 1 diabetes. Repertoires were generated with immunoSEQ multiplex PCR, while TCRdb's copy carries only in-frame clones and drops some. The sample includes 200,000 to 250,000 clones, over 8.5% seen only once; the top ten take approximately 0.035%. The sequenced sample was naive CD4+ T cells from blood. Receptors were obtained from a woman aged 18-29 years in good health. CDR3s include the opening cysteine and the closing phenylalanine or tryptophan. Each record gives: CDR3 protein, J gene, V gene.

cdr3_aa: CASSDETGGNSPLHF; j_call: TRBJ1-6; v_call: TRBV2
cdr3_aa: CASSNRGIGELFF; j_call: TRBJ2-2; v_call: TRBV6-5
cdr3_aa: CASSESGVGRQPQHF; j_call: TRBJ1-5; v_call: TRBV2
cdr3_aa: CASSSGGHGYTF; j_call: TRBJ1-2; v_call: TRBV5-4
cdr3_aa: CASSLTGEQPQHF; j_call: TRBJ1-5; v_call: TRBV7-9
cdr3_aa: CASSGQGASPLHF; j_call: TRBJ1-6; v_call: TRBV6-5
cdr3_aa: CASSRDYYEQYF; j_call: TRBJ2-7; v_call: TRBV6-5
cdr3_aa: CASSLRDRGNEQYF; j_call: TRBJ2-7; v_call: TRBV5-1
cdr3_aa: CASSSSDRAGGYTF; j_call: TRBJ1-2; v_call: TRBV7-9
cdr3_aa: CASSGLSGANVLTF; j_call: TRBJ2-6; v_call: TRBV6-5
cdr3_aa: CASSLSVYNEQFF; j_call: TRBJ2-1; v_call: TRBV2
cdr3_aa: CASSLAAEGGELFF; j_call: TRBJ2-2; v_call: TRBV5-1
cdr3_aa: CASSTGQGAIGELFF; j_call: TRBJ2-2; v_call: TRBV25-1
cdr3_aa: CASSRRTGEQFF; j_call: TRBJ2-1; v_call: TRBV4-2
cdr3_aa: CASSIYSYEQYF; j_call: TRBJ2-7; v_call: TRBV5-6
cdr3_aa: CASSLAGDTTHF; j_call: TRBJ1-6; v_call: TRBV5-4
cdr3_aa: CASRLRSTNYGYTF; j_call: TRBJ1-2; v_call: TRBV5-4
cdr3_aa: CASSDPRREPETQYF; j_call: TRBJ2-5; v_call: TRBV7-2
cdr3_aa: CAWKHLGGMNTEAFF; j_call: TRBJ1-1; v_call: TRBV30
cdr3_aa: CASSYGLAGGNEQFF; j_call: TRBJ2-1; v_call: TRBV6-5
cdr3_aa: CASSEGLAGINEQFF; j_call: TRBJ2-1; v_call: TRBV19
cdr3_aa: CAWRGTGPEKLFF; j_call: TRBJ1-4; v_call: TRBV30
cdr3_aa: CASTGGLSGNTIYF; j_call: TRBJ1-3; v_call: TRBV2
cdr3_aa: CAWSVRGGSAQHF; j_call: TRBJ1-5; v_call: TRBV30
cdr3_aa: CASSFRLAGGPAYNEQFF; j_call: TRBJ2-1; v_call: TRBV5-1
cdr3_aa: CAWSRTSGVQETQYF; j_call: TRBJ2-5; v_call: TRBV30
cdr3_aa: CASSEENTGSQPQHF; j_call: TRBJ1-5; v_call: TRBV2
cdr3_aa: CAWSVRQGAYEQYF; j_call: TRBJ2-7; v_call: TRBV30
cdr3_aa: CASSLGTGNEKLFF; j_call: TRBJ1-4; v_call: TRBV5-8
cdr3_aa: CAWSKTGLAFEQYF; j_call: TRBJ2-7; v_call: TRBV30
cdr3_aa: CASSLQGGGYGYTF; j_call: TRBJ1-2; v_call: TRBV5-1
cdr3_aa: CASSKQGSYEQYF; j_call: TRBJ2-7; v_call: TRBV5-4